A single sample is the source of the 12 T cell receptor beta chains below, sequenced in a study of T cell changes during pregnancy in multiple sclerosis. Only in-frame clones appear in the TCRdb table, and some are missing; sequencing was by immunoSEQ multiplex PCR. The profile shows tens of thousands of clones, about 90% of them singletons. The sample here was peripheral blood, taken in the second trimester of pregnancy. These receptors all come from a female donor in good health, enrolled as a control in a pregnancy study.

The rearrangement uses TRBV29-1 and TRBJ2-7; a weak D match, TRBD2 (6 bases). Germline V lookup: CDR1 SQVTM, CDR2 ANQGSEA. This CDR3 region has 12 residues. The CDR3 is CRRISGYYEQYF. The CDR3 DNA is TGCAGGCGGATTAGCGGTTACTACGAGCAGTACTTC.

The chain links TRBV29-1 to TRBJ2-1; TRBD2 matches at 15 bases. The CDR3 runs 15 residues. The ends lost 7 bases at V and 4 bases at J; junction bases unmatched: 5. The V gene's germline CDR1 is SQVTM and CDR2 ANQGSEA. The chain's CDR3 is CSARTSGGVYNEQFF. CDR3 coding DNA: TGCAGCGCCCGGACTAGCGGGGGGGTATACAATGAGCAGTTCTTC.

This chain links TRBV29-1 with TRBJ2-7, with D uncertain. This CDR3 is built from 11 residues. V was pared by 7 bases and J by 3 bases, with 10 bases between. CDR1 and CDR2 (germline): SQVTM, ANQGSEA. CDR3: CSARSGYEQYF. CDR3 coding DNA: TGCAGCGCCCGGAGTGGCTACGAGCAGTACTTC.

The chain couples TRBV6-5 to TRBJ1-2; D remains ambiguous. From germline, CDR1 is MNHEY and CDR2 SVGAGI. Trimming stripped 4 bases from V and 1 base from J, with 10 bases between. The CDR3 is 14 residues long. The CDR3 sequence: CASSSARNNYGYTF. The CDR3 coding sequence is TGTGCCAGCAGTTCCGCCAGAAATAACTATGGCTACACCTTC.

This chain connects TRBV5-6 to TRBJ2-3, with D maybe TRBD1 (5 bases). The germline V gene encodes CDR1 SGHDT and CDR2 YYEEEE. Between the trimmed V and J ends, which lost 1 base and 6 bases, there was a span of 12 bases. The CDR3 extends over 14 amino acids. The CDR3 spells CASSLQGVVDTQYF. The DNA for the CDR3 is TGTGCCAGCAGCTTGCAGGGTGTAGTGGATACGCAGTATTTT. Full variable domain (rest looked up from reference TRBV5-6 and TRBJ2-3): DAGVTQSPTHLIKTRGQQVTLRCSPKSGHDTVSWYQQALGQGPQFIFQYYEEEERQRGNFPDRFSGHQFPNYSSELNVNALLLGDSALYLCASSLQGVVDTQYFGPGTRLTVL.

The rearrangement joins TRBV7-6 to TRBJ1-1, with a tentative D call TRBD1 (6 bases). V gave up 5 bases and J gave up 0 bases, with 13 bases separating them. CDR1 is SGHVS, CDR2 FNYEAQ, per germline. The CDR3 is 15 residues long. CDR3 coding DNA: TGTGCCAGCAGCCATCCCAGGGGCCTGAACACTGAAGCTTTCTTT. Its protein is CASSHPRGLNTEAFF.

The V and J genes are TRBV10-3 and TRBJ2-6; D might be TRBD2 (6 bases). The CDR3 totals 16 residues. Germline V gene sequence: CDR1 ENHRY, CDR2 SYGVKD. V was trimmed by 3 bases and J by 2 bases, leaving 11 bases between them. Here the CDR3 DNA reads TGTGCCATCAGTGACCCCCCGGGGGCTGGGGCCAACGTCCTGACTTTC. Translation: CAISDPPGAGANVLTF.

This clone was seen once. The J gene is TRBJ2-3, the V gene TRBV6-4; weak D call: TRBD2 (5 bases). The CDR3 covers 14 residues. Per germline, CDR1 MRHNA and CDR2 SNTAGT. V dropped 2 bases and J dropped 2 bases, with 8 bases sitting between them. The CDR3 DNA reads as TGTGCCAGCAGTGACCGGGGAGACACAGATACGCAGTATTTT. It specifies CASSDRGDTDTQYF.

Points on this clone: Relative to the germline gene, one junction end is altered; a read error may explain this. This rearrangement joins TRBV7-4 to TRBJ2-5, with D tentatively TRBD2 (6 bases). This CDR3 contains 11 residues. Germline V gene data show CDR1 as SGHVT and CDR2 as SQSDAQ. CDR3 DNA sequence: TGTGCCAAGCAAAAAGGGACTCCCCCCGACTTC. It is translated as CAKQKGTPPDF.

The rearrangement uses TRBV5-1 and TRBJ2-7; possible D gene TRBD2, 6 bases. The CDR3 consists of 17 residues. Germline V gene data show CDR1 as SGHRS and CDR2 as YFSETQ. Trimming removed 4 bases at V and 2 bases at J, with 22 bases between. The CDR3 DNA sequence: TGCGCCAGCAGCCGGGGTACGGGAGACAGCGGCGCCTACGAGCAGTACTTC. It encodes CASSRGTGDSGAYEQYF. The full variable domain, rest sourced from reference TRBV5-1 and TRBJ2-7, is KAGVTQTPRYLIKTRGQQVTLSCSPISGHRSVSWYQQTPGQGLQFLFEYFSETQRNKGNFPGRFSGRQFSNSRSEMNVSTLELGDSALYLCASSRGTGDSGAYEQYFGPGTRLTVT.

The V gene is TRBV6-6, the J gene TRBJ1-1, with D unclear. Looked up from germline, CDR1 is MNHNY and CDR2 is SVGAGI (reference sequence). V was clipped by 6 bases and J by 6 bases, with 11 bases between them. This CDR3 has 12 residues. In DNA form, the CDR3 reads TGTGCCAGCAGACTGAGGGAGTCTGAAGCTTTCTTT. Protein sequence: CASRLRESEAFF.

The chain has TRBV11-3 and TRBJ2-6, with TRBD2 as a possible D gene (6 bases). This CDR3 comprises 19 residues. V lost 1 base, J lost 0 bases, and 16 bases lay in between. Germline assignment: CDR1 SGHNT and CDR2 YENEEA. This CDR3 is CASSLVLSWGDSGANVLTF. CDR3 nucleotides: TGTGCCAGCAGCTTAGTATTAAGTTGGGGGGACTCTGGGGCCAACGTCCTGACTTTC.